The clone carrying this T cell receptor beta chain was found a few times. The antigen is unknown. TCRdb used MiXCR to reprocess the RT-PCR reads, holding one entry per CDR3 protein. The sample comprises fewer than 700,000 distinct CDR3 sequences, approximately 12% of which are singletons, and around 12% rests with the top ten. V was trimmed by 1 base and J by 4 bases, leaving 6 bases between them. Germline V gene lookup returns CDR1 SGDLS and CDR2 YYNGEE. The CDR3 has 13 residues. The data derive from a study of response to subunit inactivated influenza vaccine. Study outcomes and limitations: With each seasonal influenza vaccination, the authors suggested, few new T cells are recruited.

This receptor was obtained from a man aged 50 to 60 who received an inactivated influenza vaccine. This chain connects TRBV9 to TRBJ2-1; D not certain. The sequenced sample was PBMCs from blood, obtained 35 to 45 days after vaccination. The CDR3 protein is CASSVYIYNEQFF. DNA for the CDR3: TGTGCCAGCAGCGTATATATTTACAATGAGCAGTTCTTC.